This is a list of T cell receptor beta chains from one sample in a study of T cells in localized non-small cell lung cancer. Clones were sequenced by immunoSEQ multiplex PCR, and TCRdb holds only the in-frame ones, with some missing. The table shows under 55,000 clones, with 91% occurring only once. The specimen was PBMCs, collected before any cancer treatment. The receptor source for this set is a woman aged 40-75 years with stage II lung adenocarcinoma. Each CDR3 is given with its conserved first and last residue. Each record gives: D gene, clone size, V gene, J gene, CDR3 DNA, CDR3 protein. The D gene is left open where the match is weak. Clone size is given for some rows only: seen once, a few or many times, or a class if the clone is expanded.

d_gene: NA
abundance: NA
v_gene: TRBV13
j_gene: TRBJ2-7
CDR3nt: TGTGCCAGCAGCTTTAATACCGGGACGGCTGTCTACGAGCAGTACTTC
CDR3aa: CASSFNTGTAVYEQYF

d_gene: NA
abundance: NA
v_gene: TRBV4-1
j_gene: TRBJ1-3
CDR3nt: TGCGCCAGCAGCCAAGAGTACTCTGGAAACACCATATATTTT
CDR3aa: CASSQEYSGNTIYF

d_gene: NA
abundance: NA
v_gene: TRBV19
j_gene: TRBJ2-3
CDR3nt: TGTGCCAGTAGTCCAAACACAGATACGCAGTATTTT
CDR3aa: CASSPNTDTQYF

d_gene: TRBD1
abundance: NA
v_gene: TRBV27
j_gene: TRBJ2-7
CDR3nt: TGTGCCAGCAGTTTAAGGCCGAGACAGGGTCTTTTCCCCTCCTACGAGCAGTACTTC
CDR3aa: CASSLRPRQGLFPSYEQYF

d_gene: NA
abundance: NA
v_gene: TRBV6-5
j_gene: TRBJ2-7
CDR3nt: TGTGCCAGCAGTTACCGCCGACACCTAAGCTCCTACGAGCAGTACTTC
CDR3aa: CASSYRRHLSSYEQYF

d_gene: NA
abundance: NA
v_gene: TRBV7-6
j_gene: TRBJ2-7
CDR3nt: TGTGCCAGCAGCTTAGCGGGAGCCTACGAGCAGTACTTC
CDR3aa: CASSLAGAYEQYF

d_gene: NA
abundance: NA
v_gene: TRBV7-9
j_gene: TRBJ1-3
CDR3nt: TGTGCCAGCAGCCTAGGACAGATTTTCTCTGGAAACACCATATATTTT
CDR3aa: CASSLGQIFSGNTIYF

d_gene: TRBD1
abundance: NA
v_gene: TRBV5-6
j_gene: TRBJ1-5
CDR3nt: TGTGCCAGCAGCGGGACAGGCAAGTTGCCCCAGCATTTT
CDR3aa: CASSGTGKLPQHF

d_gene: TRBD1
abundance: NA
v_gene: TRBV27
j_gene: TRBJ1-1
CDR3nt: TGTGCCAGCAGTTCTAACAGGGGTACTGAAGCTTTCTTT
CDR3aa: CASSSNRGTEAFF

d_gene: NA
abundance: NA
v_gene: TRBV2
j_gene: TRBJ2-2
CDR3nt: TGTGCCAGCAGAACACAGGGAACCGGGGAGCTGTTTTTT
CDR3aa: CASRTQGTGELFF

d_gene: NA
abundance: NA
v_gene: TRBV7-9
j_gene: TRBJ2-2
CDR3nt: TGTGCCAGCAGTGTCCGGCACACCGGGGAGCTGTTTTTT
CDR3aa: CASSVRHTGELFF

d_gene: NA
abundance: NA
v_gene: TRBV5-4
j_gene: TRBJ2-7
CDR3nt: TGTGCCAGCAGCTTGAGTGCCGAGCAGTACTTC
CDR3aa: CASSLSAEQYF

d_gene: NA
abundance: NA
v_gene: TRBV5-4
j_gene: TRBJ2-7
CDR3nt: TGTGCCAGCAGCTTGGGACACCTTTACGAGCAGTACTTC
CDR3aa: CASSLGHLYEQYF

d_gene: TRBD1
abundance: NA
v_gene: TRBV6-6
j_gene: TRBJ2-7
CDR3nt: TGTGCCGCAGCGGACAGGGTTTACGAGCAGTACTTC
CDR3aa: CAAADRVYEQYF

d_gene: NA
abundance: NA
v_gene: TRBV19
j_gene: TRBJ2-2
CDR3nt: TGTGCCAGTAGTTTTCTGTCTTTGAAGGGGGAGCTGTTTTTT
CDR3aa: CASSFLSLKGELFF

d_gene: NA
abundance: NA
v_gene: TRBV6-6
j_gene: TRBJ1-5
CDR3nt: TGTGCCAGCAGTTACTCGACGCACGGGGATCAGCCCCAGCATTTT
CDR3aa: CASSYSTHGDQPQHF

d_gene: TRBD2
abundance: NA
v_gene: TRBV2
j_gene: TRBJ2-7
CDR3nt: TGTGCCAGCAGTGAAGGTAGCGGGAGTTACCACGAGCAGTACTTC
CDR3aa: CASSEGSGSYHEQYF

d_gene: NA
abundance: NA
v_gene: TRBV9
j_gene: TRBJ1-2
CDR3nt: TGTGCCAGCAGCCCTTATTACGGCTATGGCTACACCTTC
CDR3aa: CASSPYYGYGYTF

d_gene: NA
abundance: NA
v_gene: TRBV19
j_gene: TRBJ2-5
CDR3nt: TGTGCCAGTAGTGAGACAGAGAGTCGAGAGACCCAGTACTTC
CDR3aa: CASSETESRETQYF

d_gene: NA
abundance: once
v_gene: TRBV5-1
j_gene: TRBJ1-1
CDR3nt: TGCGCCAGCAGCTTGGTAGGGGGGCTCACTGAAGCTTTCTTT
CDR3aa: CASSLVGGLTEAFF

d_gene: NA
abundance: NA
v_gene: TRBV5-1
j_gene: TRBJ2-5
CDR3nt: TGCGCCAGCAGCCCCCGCGCCGAGGCTGTAACCCAGTACTTC
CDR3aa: CASSPRAEAVTQYF

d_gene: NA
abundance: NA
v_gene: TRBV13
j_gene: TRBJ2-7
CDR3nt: TGTGCCAGCAGCTTAGGTTGGGACTACGAGCAGTACTTC
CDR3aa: CASSLGWDYEQYF

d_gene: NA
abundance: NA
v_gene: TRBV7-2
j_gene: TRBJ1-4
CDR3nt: TGTGCCAGCAGCCCCACAGCCGGCGGAGAAAAACTGTTTTTT
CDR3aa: CASSPTAGGEKLFF

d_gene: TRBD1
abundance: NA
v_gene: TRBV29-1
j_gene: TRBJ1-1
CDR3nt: TGCAGCGTCGATAAGACAGGGGGGTTGACTGAAGCTTTCTTT
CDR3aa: CSVDKTGGLTEAFF

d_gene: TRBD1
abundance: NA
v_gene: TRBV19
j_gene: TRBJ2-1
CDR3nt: TGTGCCAGTAGTATTCAACAGGGGAATGAGCAGTTCTTC
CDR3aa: CASSIQQGNEQFF

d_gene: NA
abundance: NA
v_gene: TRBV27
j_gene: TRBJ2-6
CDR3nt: TGTGCCAGCAGTTTCCGATTCGGGGCCAACGTCCTGACTTTC
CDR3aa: CASSFRFGANVLTF

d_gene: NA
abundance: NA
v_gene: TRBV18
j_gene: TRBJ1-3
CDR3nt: TGTGCCAGCTCATCCTCACAGGACTCTGGAAACACCATATATTTT
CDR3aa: CASSSSQDSGNTIYF

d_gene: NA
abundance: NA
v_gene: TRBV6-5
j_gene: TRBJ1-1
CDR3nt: TGTGCCAGCAGTTACGGGACGGTGAACACTGAAGCTTTCTTT
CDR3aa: CASSYGTVNTEAFF

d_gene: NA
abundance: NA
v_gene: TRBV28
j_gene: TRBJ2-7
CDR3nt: TGTGCCAGCAGTCCCAACCCGGACGGGACCTACGAGCAGTACTTC
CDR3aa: CASSPNPDGTYEQYF